Following are 23 T cell receptor beta chains from one sample sequenced in a study of blood T cell repertoires in COVID-19. Generated by immunoSEQ multiplex PCR, the TCRdb table keeps only in-frame clones and is missing some. The sample records under 500,000 clones, 87% being singletons. Source material: PBMCs or T cells enriched from blood (not recorded which). All receptors come from a woman aged 18-30 years with acute COVID-19.

The chain couples TRBV5-5 to TRBJ2-1; 10 bases align to TRBD1. V was pared by 5 bases and J by 15 bases, with 11 bases of the junction left unmatched. Germline values: CDR1 SGHKS, CDR2 YYEKEE (reference sequence). This CDR3 spans 13 amino acids. CDR3 residues: CASRDRGGPVGFF. CDR3 sequence (DNA): TGTGCCAGCAGGGACAGGGGGGGCCCCGTGGGGTTCTTC.

The V and J genes are TRBV2 and TRBJ2-3; perhaps TRBD1 as D (6 bases). The CDR3 covers 16 residues. Germline loops: CDR1 SNHLY, CDR2 FYNNEI. The V and J ends lost 1 base and 4 bases respectively, with 15 bases between them. The CDR3 region is CASSEVSTGRADTQYF. As DNA, the CDR3 is TGTGCCAGCAGTGAAGTTTCGACAGGTCGGGCAGATACGCAGTATTTT.

V usage is TRBV5-1 and J usage is TRBJ2-7; 9 bases line up with TRBD2. In germline, CDR1 is SGHRS, CDR2 YFSETQ. V lost 4 bases, J lost 3 bases, and 8 bases stayed unmatched. The CDR3 extends over 15 amino acids. The CDR3 DNA reads as TGCGCCAGCAGCCTTAGCGGGGGAGACGTCTACGAGCAGTACTTC. Its protein product is CASSLSGGDVYEQYF.

This sequence joins TRBV7-3 and TRBJ1-1; 8 positions agree with TRBD1. Germline trimming cut 4 bases from V and 8 bases from J; bases unmatched to any gene: 9. CDR1 and CDR2 from the germline V gene are SGHTA and FQGTGA. This CDR3 spans 14 amino acids. The CDR3 region is CASSSGTGSIEAFF. The CDR3 DNA reads as TGTGCCAGCAGCTCCGGGACAGGTTCTATAGAAGCTTTCTTT. Combining the CDR3 with reference TRBV7-3 and TRBJ1-1 gives the whole variable domain GAGVSQTPSNKVTEKGKYVELRCDPISGHTALYWYRQSLGQGPEFLIYFQGTGAADDSGLPNDRFFAVRPEGSVSTLKIQRTERGDSAVYLCASSSGTGSIEAFFGQGTRLTVV.

V gene TRBV19 combines with J gene TRBJ1-1, with no clear D. Germline lookup yields CDR1 LNHDA and CDR2 SQIVND (reference sequence). This CDR3 is 14 amino acids long. Trimming took 6 bases from V and 1 from J, leaving 12 bases between them. This chain's CDR3 is CASRLFRQNTEAFF. For the CDR3, the DNA is TGTGCCAGTAGGTTGTTCAGGCAGAACACTGAAGCTTTCTTT. Combining the CDR3 with reference TRBV19 and TRBJ1-1 gives the whole variable domain DGGITQSPKYLFRKEGQNVTLSCEQNLNHDAMYWYRQDPGQGLRLIYYSQIVNDFQKGDIAEGYSVSREKKESFPLTVTSAQKNPTAFYLCASRLFRQNTEAFFGQGTRLTVV.

The chain recombines TRBV6-5 with TRBJ2-3; a possible D gene is TRBD2 (6 bases). The CDR3 has 14 amino acids. V shed 6 bases and J shed 4 bases, with 14 bases lying between them. Per the germline V gene, CDR1 is MNHEY and CDR2 is SVGAGI. CDR3 sequence: CASRSLAKADTQYF. The CDR3 bases are TGTGCCAGCAGAAGCCTAGCGAAGGCAGATACGCAGTATTTT.

The gene calls are TRBV12-2 and TRBJ2-1; the D call in the table, TRBD2, was not verified against the DNA. TRBV12-2 is given as a pseudogene. CDR3 size: 19 residues. The CDR3 is CASRLANPSGIDGYNEQFF. In DNA form, the CDR3 reads TGTGCAAGTCGCTTAGCCAATCCTAGCGGGATAGATGGCTACAATGAGCAGTTCTTC.

This rearrangement joins TRBV7-6 to TRBJ2-5; D is unclear. Germline V CDR1 and CDR2: SGHVS, FNYEAQ. Trimming pared 4 bases from V and 2 bases from J, leaving 17 bases between. The CDR3 has 16 amino acids. DNA for the CDR3: TGTGCCAGCAGCTCTATTTCGGGTCCTTCGCAAGAGACCCAGTACTTC. Translated: CASSSISGPSQETQYF.

The rearrangement links TRBV9 to TRBJ1-2; 12 nucleotides agree with TRBD1. This CDR3 comprises 15 residues. The V segment lost 2 bases and the J segment 4 bases; nucleotides outside the gene matches: 3. Per the germline V gene, CDR1 is SGDLS and CDR2 is YYNGEE. The CDR3 DNA sequence: TGTGCCAGCAGCGTCGGGACAGGGGGCGCCTATGGCTACACCTTC. Amino acid sequence: CASSVGTGGAYGYTF.

This clone was observed a handful of times. The rearrangement uses TRBV7-6 and TRBJ2-3; tentatively, D is TRBD2 (6 bases). Germline V gene sequence: CDR1 SGHVS, CDR2 FNYEAQ. The V gene lost 5 bases and the J gene lost 1 base, with 10 bases spanning the gap. The CDR3 has 14 residues. The CDR3 loop reads CASSPTGGTDTQYF. As DNA, the CDR3 is TGTGCCAGCAGCCCCACGGGGGGCACAGATACGCAGTATTTT.

The CDR3 reads CASSLGGGLAKNIQYF. The CDR3 DNA reads TGTGCCAGCAGCTTAGGGGGAGGGCTAGCCAAAAACATTCAGTACTTC. This rearrangement joins TRBV5-4 to TRBJ2-4; the D gene is possibly TRBD2 (7 bases). The germline CDR1 and CDR2 sequences are SGHNT and YYREEE (reference sequence). This CDR3 has 16 residues. Trimming left V 2 bases short and J 0 bases short, with 12 bases between.

This chain links TRBV29-1 with TRBJ2-3, with D tentatively TRBD1 (5 bases). The V end was cut by 0 bases, the J end by 5 bases, with 12 bases between. The V gene's germline CDR1 is SQVTM and CDR2 ANQGSEA. CDR3 size: 14 residues. The CDR3 is CSVEDRVRRDTQYF. In DNA, the CDR3 is TGCAGCGTTGAAGACAGGGTTAGGAGAGATACGCAGTATTTT.

V and J are TRBV4-3 and TRBJ1-3, with D unclear. CDR1 LGHNA and CDR2 YSLEER come from the germline V gene. V shed 4 bases and J shed 2 bases, with 18 bases lying between them. CDR3 length: 17 residues. The CDR3 coding sequence is TGCGCCAGCAGCCTTGGAGGTGGACCTCCGACTGGAAACACCATATATTTT. This sequence encodes CASSLGGGPPTGNTIYF.

The rearrangement joins TRBV28 to TRBJ1-5; D call uncertain. The germline V gene encodes CDR1 MDHEN and CDR2 SYDVKM. This CDR3 contains 14 residues. Trimming shortened V by 5 bases and J by 7 bases, and 15 bases separated the two germline ends. CDR3 sequence (DNA): TGTGCCAGCAGTCCCTGGACGCGGGGACAGCCCCAGCATTTT. Encoded protein: CASSPWTRGQPQHF.

The chain combines TRBV11-2 with TRBJ2-7, with D maybe TRBD1 (5 bases). The CDR3 loop spans 15 amino acids. V lost 0 bases, J lost 3 bases, and 12 bases lay in between. CDR1 and CDR2 from the germline V gene are SGHAT and FQNNGV. In nucleotides, the CDR3 is TGTGCCAGCAGCTTAGATCGAAGGGGCCGCTACGAGCAGTACTTC. It is translated as CASSLDRRGRYEQYF.

Only one count was recorded for this clone. The chain is built from TRBV11-2 and TRBJ1-5, with 7 positions matching TRBD1. The CDR3 length is 14 residues. V lost 3 bases and J lost 5; bases outside the gene matches: 4. Germline V gene sequence: CDR1 SGHAT, CDR2 FQNNGV. CDR3 region: CASSFDRDYQPQHF. The CDR3 coding sequence is TGTGCCAGCAGCTTCGACAGGGATTATCAGCCCCAGCATTTT.

The chain employs TRBV10-3 and TRBJ2-7; TRBD1 matches 8 bases. The J segment lost 3 bases and the V segment lost 2 bases, leaving 6 bases of the junction unmatched. The CDR3 is made up of 15 amino acids. Per germline, CDR1 ENHRY and CDR2 SYGVKD. The CDR3: CAISEKGQGYYEQYF. In DNA form, the CDR3 reads TGTGCCATCAGTGAGAAAGGACAGGGATACTACGAGCAGTACTTC.

The V and J genes are TRBV3-1 (or the pseudogene TRBV3-2) and TRBJ2-7; maybe TRBD2 (6 bases). Germline loops: CDR1 LGHDT, CDR2 YNNKEL (reference sequence). The CDR3 spans 16 residues. The V and J ends lost 1 base and 7 bases respectively, with 20 bases between them. Here the CDR3 reads CASSQGVTRELSEQYF. The CDR3 DNA reads TGTGCCAGCAGCCAAGGGGTGACTAGGGAGTTGAGTGAGCAGTACTTC.

This clone was seen just once. V usage is TRBV5-1 and J usage is TRBJ1-1; a weak D match, TRBD1 (5 bases). Germline V lookup: CDR1 SGHRS, CDR2 YFSETQ. The CDR3 consists of 12 residues. Between the trimmed V and J ends, which lost 4 bases and 5 bases, there was a span of 9 bases. The CDR3, as DNA: TGCGCCAGCAGCGCCCAGGGAACTGAAGCTTTCTTT. This codes for CASSAQGTEAFF. Full variable domain (rest looked up from reference TRBV5-1 and TRBJ1-1): KAGVTQTPRYLIKTRGQQVTLSCSPISGHRSVSWYQQTPGQGLQFLFEYFSETQRNKGNFPGRFSGRQFSNSRSEMNVSTLELGDSALYLCASSAQGTEAFFGQGTRLTVV.

The rearrangement links TRBV5-8 to TRBJ2-7, with D perhaps matching TRBD2 (6 bases). This CDR3 region has 17 residues. The germline gives CDR1 SGHTS, CDR2 YDEGEE. Trimming stripped 4 bases from V and 2 bases from J, with 22 bases between. The CDR3 here is CASSVQATGGGTYEQYF. DNA of the CDR3: TGTGCCAGCAGCGTACAAGCTACTGGGGGAGGAACCTACGAGCAGTACTTC.

The rearrangement uses TRBV7-2 and TRBJ1-1, with 7 bases matching TRBD1. CDR3 length: 12 amino acids. V lost 3 bases, J lost 6 bases, and 1 base stayed unmatched. In germline, CDR1 is SGHTA, CDR2 FQGNSA. CDR3 nucleotide sequence: TGTGCCAGCAGCTTGACAGGGCCTGAAGCTTTCTTT. It codes for CASSLTGPEAFF.

V gene TRBV21-1 combines with J gene TRBJ1-2; the D call in the table, TRBD1, was not verified against the DNA. TRBV21-1 is listed as a pseudogene. The length of the CDR3 is 14 residues. This CDR3 is CASTKGAGDYGYTF. The CDR3 nucleotides read TGTGCCAGCACGAAGGGGGCCGGAGACTATGGCTACACCTTC.

This chain joins TRBV5-4 and TRBJ2-7, with 9 bases fitting TRBD1. Germline values: CDR1 SGHNT, CDR2 YYREEE (reference sequence). The junction had 7 bases not matched to a gene; V was cut back by 4 bases and J by 5 bases. The CDR3 extends over 14 amino acids. This CDR3 is CASSPAGTGHEQYF. The CDR3 nucleotides are TGTGCCAGCAGCCCCGCCGGGACAGGGCACGAGCAGTACTTC.